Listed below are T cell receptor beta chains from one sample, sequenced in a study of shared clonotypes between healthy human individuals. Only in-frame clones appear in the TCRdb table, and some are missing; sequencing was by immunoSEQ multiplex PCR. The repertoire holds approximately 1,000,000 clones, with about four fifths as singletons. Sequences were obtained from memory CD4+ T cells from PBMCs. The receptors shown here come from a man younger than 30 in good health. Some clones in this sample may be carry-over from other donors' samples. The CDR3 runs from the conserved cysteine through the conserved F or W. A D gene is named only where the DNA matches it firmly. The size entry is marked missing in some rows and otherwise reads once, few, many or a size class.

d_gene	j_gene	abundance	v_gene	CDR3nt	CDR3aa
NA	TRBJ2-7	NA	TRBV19	TGTGCCAGTAGTATTCGTATTCGGAGCGAGCAGTACTTC	CASSIRIRSEQYF
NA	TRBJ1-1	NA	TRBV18	TGTGCCAGCTCACCACAGACAAGGATGAACACTGAAGCTTTCTTT	CASSPQTRMNTEAFF
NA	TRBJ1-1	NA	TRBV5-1	TGCGCCAGCAGCTTGCCCAACAGGGCAGGGAACACTGAAGCTTTCTTT	CASSLPNRAGNTEAFF
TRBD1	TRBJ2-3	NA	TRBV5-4	TGTGCCAGCAGCTTCCAGGGGGCAACAGATACGCAGTATTTT	CASSFQGATDTQYF
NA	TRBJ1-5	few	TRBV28	TGTGCCAGCAGTTTCCAAGGAAATCAGCCCCAGCATTTT	CASSFQGNQPQHF
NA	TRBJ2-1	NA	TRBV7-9	TGTGCCAGCAGCTTAAAGGGCAATGAGCAGTTCTTC	CASSLKGNEQFF
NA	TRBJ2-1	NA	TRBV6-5	TGTGCCAGCAGTTACTCTGGCCAGGGGAACAATGAGCAGTTCTTC	CASSYSGQGNNEQFF
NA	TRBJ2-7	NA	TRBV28	TGTGCCAGCAGTTTACAGATGTACGAGCAGTACTTC	CASSLQMYEQYF
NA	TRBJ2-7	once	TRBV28	TGTGCCAGCAGTTGGACTCATTCAGGCTACGAGCAGTACTTC	CASSWTHSGYEQYF
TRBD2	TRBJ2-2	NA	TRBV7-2	TGTGCCAGCAGCCCCCGGTTGTCTAGCGGGAGGGCAAACACCGGGGAGCTGTTTTTT	CASSPRLSSGRANTGELFF
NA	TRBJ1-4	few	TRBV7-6	TGTGCCAGCAGCTTAGCGCATGGAAAACTGTTTTTT	CASSLAHGKLFF
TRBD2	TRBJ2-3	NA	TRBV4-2	TGTGCCAGCAGCCTGCGACTAGCGGCTAGCACAGATACGCAGTATTTT	CASSLRLAASTDTQYF
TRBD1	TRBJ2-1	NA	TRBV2	TGTGCCAGCAGTCGGGACAGGGGGACCTACAATGAGCAGTTCTTC	CASSRDRGTYNEQFF
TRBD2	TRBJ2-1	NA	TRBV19	TGTGCCAGTGGGTCGGCTAGCGGGACCTACAATGAGCAGTTCTTC	CASGSASGTYNEQFF
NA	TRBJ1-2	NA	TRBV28	TGTGCCAGCAGCTTGGCTAGAGCTAACTATGGCTACACCTTC	CASSLARANYGYTF
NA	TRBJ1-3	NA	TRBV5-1	TGCGCCAGCAGCTTGTCAGCGAACTCTGGAAACACCATATATTTT	CASSLSANSGNTIYF
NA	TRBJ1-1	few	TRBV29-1	TGCAGCGTCCGGCCTGGGGATGCTGGCACTGAAGCTTTCTTT	CSVRPGDAGTEAFF
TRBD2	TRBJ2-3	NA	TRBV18	TGTGCCAGCTCACTCGGGACTAGCGGGAGTGCAGATACGCAGTATTTT	CASSLGTSGSADTQYF
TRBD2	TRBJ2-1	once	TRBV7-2	TGTGCCAGCAGCTTAGGGACTAGCGCTTACAATGAGCAGTTCTTC	CASSLGTSAYNEQFF
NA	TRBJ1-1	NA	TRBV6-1	TGTGCCAGCAGTGAAGTAAGGCCAGGGAAAGCTTTCTTT	CASSEVRPGKAFF
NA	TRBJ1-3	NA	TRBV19	TGTGCCAGTAGCTACGGGGCACTCACCCCTGGAAACACCATATATTTT	CASSYGALTPGNTIYF
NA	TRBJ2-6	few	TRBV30	TGTGCCTCCTGGGGAGGCTTCTCTGGGGCCAACGTCCTGACTTTC	CASWGGFSGANVLTF
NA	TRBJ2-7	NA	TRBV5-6	TGTGCCAGCAGCCCTACTGTTTCGCGGGATTATAGCGAGCAGTACTTC	CASSPTVSRDYSEQYF
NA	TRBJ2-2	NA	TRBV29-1	TGCAGCGTTACCACGCAGGGGGGGAACACCGGGGAGCTGTTTTTT	CSVTTQGGNTGELFF
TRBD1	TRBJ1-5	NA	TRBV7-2	TGTGCCAGCAGCTCATCCGGGACAGGGGGCGGTCAGCCCCAGCATTTT	CASSSSGTGGGQPQHF
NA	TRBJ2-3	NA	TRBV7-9	TGTGCCAGCAGCTTACGCGGAGCCACAGATACGCAGTATTTT	CASSLRGATDTQYF
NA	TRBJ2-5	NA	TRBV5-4	TGTGCCAGCAGCTCCGACTTAGGCGGATCGATAAAAGAGACCCAGTACTTC	CASSSDLGGSIKETQYF
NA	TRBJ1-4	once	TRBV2	TGTGCCAGCAGTAATGTGAGGGTCGGTAATGAAAAACTGTTTTTT	CASSNVRVGNEKLFF
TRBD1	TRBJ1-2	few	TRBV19	TGTGCCAGTAGCCCAACAGGGGTGAGAGGCTACACCTTC	CASSPTGVRGYTF
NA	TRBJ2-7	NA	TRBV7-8	TGTGCCAGCAGCCCCCAGTGGGGTACCTACGAGCAGTACTTC	CASSPQWGTYEQYF
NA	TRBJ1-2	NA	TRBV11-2	TGTGCCAGCAGCCGAGACTGGTATGGCTACACCTTC	CASSRDWYGYTF
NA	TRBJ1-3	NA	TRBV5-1	TGCGCCAGCAGCTTGGCAGGCAGTAGCTCTGGAAACACCATATATTTT	CASSLAGSSSGNTIYF